This is a list of T cell receptor beta chains from one sample in a study of technical replicates of blood from a few donors. Profiled with immunoSEQ multiplex PCR; TCRdb holds only in-frame clones, not every one. This table holds around 79,000 clones, under 95% found once. The material sequenced was T cells isolated from PBMCs. The receptor set was obtained from a human donor in good health. The CDR3 runs from the conserved cysteine through the conserved F or W. A D gene is named only where the DNA matches it firmly. A clone size is listed for some rows: how often the clone was seen (once, few, many), or a class if it is expanded.

v_call	d_call	clone_size	j_call	cdr3_nt	cdr3_aa
TRBV5-6	TRBD2	-	TRBJ2-1	TGTGCCAGCAGCCCCCGCCGGACTAGCAGCAATGAGCAGTTCTTC	CASSPRRTSSNEQFF
TRBV19	TRBD1	-	TRBJ2-2	TGTGCCACCCCGGGGCCAATCGACAGGGAAGGTCGCGCCGGGGAGCTGTTTTTT	CATPGPIDREGRAGELFF
TRBV11-3	-	-	TRBJ2-5	TGTGCCAGCAGCTCGTACCTTAGCGAAGAGACCCAGTACTTC	CASSSYLSEETQYF
TRBV11-3	TRBD1	-	TRBJ1-1	TGTGCCAGCAGCTTAGGGGCGGAGACAGGGGCCACCTTT	CASSLGAETGATF
TRBV6-4	TRBD2	-	TRBJ2-1	TGTGCCAGCAGTGACCTAGCGGGGGGCTACAATGAGCAGTTCTTC	CASSDLAGGYNEQFF
TRBV7-9	-	-	TRBJ1-1	TGTGCCAGCAGTCCACAGGGTGGAGGCACTGAAGCTTTCTTT	CASSPQGGGTEAFF
TRBV9	-	-	TRBJ1-4	TGTGCCAGCAGCGTAGATCCAGGGGACGAAAAACTGTTTTTT	CASSVDPGDEKLFF
TRBV10-2	-	-	TRBJ2-7	TGCGCCAGCAATCTAGCGGGACAGGGGACCTACGAGCAGTACTTC	CASNLAGQGTYEQYF
TRBV27	-	-	TRBJ1-1	TGTGCCAGCAGTTTATTTATGGCATCGAACACTGAAGCTTTCTTT	CASSLFMASNTEAFF
TRBV28	-	-	TRBJ1-1	TGTGCCAGCAACCTACAGGGCGGAGGCACTGAAGCTTTCTTT	CASNLQGGGTEAFF
TRBV30	-	-	TRBJ1-1	TGTGCCTGGAGTCTGACTGAAGCTTTCTTT	CAWSLTEAFF
TRBV29-1	TRBD1	once	TRBJ2-1	TGCAGCGCCCTGACAGGGGGCGGCTTAGATGAGCAGTTCTTC	CSALTGGGLDEQFF
TRBV6-1	-	-	TRBJ2-1	TGTGCCAGCAGTGAGCAGGCGAACGTATACAATGAGCAGTTCTTC	CASSEQANVYNEQFF
TRBV5-4	-	-	TRBJ2-1	TGTGCCAGCAGCTCGGGTGGGCGCTTGAGCGGTAATTACAATGAGCAGTTCTTC	CASSSGGRLSGNYNEQFF
TRBV29-1	-	-	TRBJ2-1	TGCAGCGTTGTAGTAGCAGGGCGATTGGATGAGCAGTTCTTC	CSVVVAGRLDEQFF
TRBV5-1	-	-	TRBJ2-1	TGCGCCAGCAGCCCGAGGGTCGACAATGAGCAGTTCTTC	CASSPRVDNEQFF
TRBV5-4	-	-	TRBJ2-2	TGTGCCAGCAGCTTGGCCTCTAACACCGGGGAGCTGTTTTTT	CASSLASNTGELFF
TRBV27	TRBD1	once	TRBJ2-7	TGTGCCAGCAGTGTTGGACAGGAAAGGGGTTACTACGAGCAGTACTTC	CASSVGQERGYYEQYF
TRBV19	-	-	TRBJ2-3	TGTGCCAGTAGTATTAGCTCGAGTACAGATACGCAGTATTTT	CASSISSSTDTQYF
TRBV19	TRBD2	-	TRBJ2-7	TGTGCCAGTAGTATAACCATACTAGCGGGAGGATCCTACGAGCAGTACTTC	CASSITILAGGSYEQYF
TRBV28	TRBD1	-	TRBJ1-5	TGTGCCAGCAGTTCAGGGGGAAATCAGCCCCAGCATTTT	CASSSGGNQPQHF
TRBV14	-	-	TRBJ2-5	TGTGCCAGCAGCCCTTTGGGAGGACGGCGGGCAGAGGAGACCCAGTACTTC	CASSPLGGRRAEETQYF
TRBV14	-	-	TRBJ1-1	TGTGCCAGCAGCCAAGTCGGGAACACTGAAGCTTTCTTT	CASSQVGNTEAFF
TRBV28	-	-	TRBJ1-5	TGTGCCAGCAGTGTCCCCCTGACAGGCCGGGGTCAGCCCCAGCATTTT	CASSVPLTGRGQPQHF
TRBV7-9	-	-	TRBJ2-2	TGTGCCAGCACCCAGAGGAGGGAGCTGTTTTTT	CASTQRRELFF
TRBV2	-	-	TRBJ1-1	TGTGCCAGCAGCAATGACAGGAACACTGAAGCTTTCTTT	CASSNDRNTEAFF
TRBV5-4	TRBD1	-	TRBJ1-5	TGTGCCAGCAGCTTCGACAGGGATCAGCCCCAGCATTTT	CASSFDRDQPQHF
TRBV4-1	TRBD1	-	TRBJ2-5	TGCGCCAGCAGCCAGGGACAGGGGCGGCGAGAGACCCAGTACTTC	CASSQGQGRRETQYF
TRBV27	-	once	TRBJ1-1	TGTGCCAGCAGTTCTTACCTCAGGGGAAGGGGCACTGAAGCTTTCTTT	CASSSYLRGRGTEAFF
TRBV11-2	-	-	TRBJ2-1	TGTGCCAGCAGCCCCCTCCCGGGCGGGCCCAATGAGCAGTTCTTC	CASSPLPGGPNEQFF
TRBV4-2	TRBD2	-	TRBJ2-1	TGTGCCAGCAGCCAAGATCTGAGGACTAGCGAAGGGTACAATGAGCAGTTCTTC	CASSQDLRTSEGYNEQFF
TRBV20-1	-	-	TRBJ2-7	TGCAGTGCCTCAGTCCCCGACGAGCAGTACTTC	CSASVPDEQYF
TRBV6-5	TRBD2	-	TRBJ2-5	TGTGCCAGCAGTTACGGCGGGGGGGCCTCAGAGACCCAGTACTTC	CASSYGGGASETQYF
TRBV5-1	-	-	TRBJ2-7	TGCGCCAGCAGCTTGGCCCGCGGGACCTACGAGCAGTACTTC	CASSLARGTYEQYF
TRBV27	-	once	TRBJ2-1	TGTGCCAGCAGTTTATCGCACGTAGCTGGGAATGAGCAGTTCTTC	CASSLSHVAGNEQFF
TRBV6-6	-	-	TRBJ2-1	TGTGCCAGCACCCCAGGCGGGGAGGACTACAATGAGCAGTTCTTC	CASTPGGEDYNEQFF
TRBV28	TRBD1	-	TRBJ1-5	TGTGCCAGCAGTCGTAGGACAGGGGGAATGAGCAATCAGCCCCAGCATTTT	CASSRRTGGMSNQPQHF
TRBV28	-	once	TRBJ1-1	TGTGCCAGCAGTATATTCGGTAACACTGAAGCTTTCTTT	CASSIFGNTEAFF
TRBV30	-	-	TRBJ2-3	TGTGCCTGGATGCGCGGGTCCACAGATACGCAGTATTTT	CAWMRGSTDTQYF
TRBV30	-	few	TRBJ1-1	TGTGCCTGGAATCAGGGGAATAGGGGAGCTTTCTTT	CAWNQGNRGAFF
TRBV6-5	TRBD1	-	TRBJ2-2	TGTGCCAGCAGTTCCGGGACAGGGAGGAGGGCCGGGGAGCTGTTTTTT	CASSSGTGRRAGELFF
TRBV7-9	-	-	TRBJ2-1	TGTGCCAGCAGCTTACAGGGAAACCCCGGGGGACATGAGCAGTTCTTC	CASSLQGNPGGHEQFF
TRBV19	-	-	TRBJ1-5	TGTGCCAGTACTTTGGAGGTCTTCAATCAGCCCCAGCATTTT	CASTLEVFNQPQHF
TRBV27	-	-	TRBJ2-3	TGTGCCAGCAGTTTGTACGGGCCGGGGGGCACAGATACGCAGTATTTT	CASSLYGPGGTDTQYF
TRBV9	-	-	TRBJ1-4	TGTGCCAGCAGCGCTCAGGGTAGAACTAATGAAAAACTGTTTTTT	CASSAQGRTNEKLFF
TRBV27	TRBD2	-	TRBJ2-7	TGTGCCAGCAGTTTACTGGCGCGGAGGGCGGGAGGTGAGCAGTACTTC	CASSLLARRAGGEQYF
TRBV5-1	-	-	TRBJ2-2	TGCGCCAGCAGCTTGTCGGGAGTACAAAACACCGGGGAGCTGTTTTTT	CASSLSGVQNTGELFF
TRBV28	TRBD2	-	TRBJ2-1	TGTGCCAGCAGCCCGGCGGGAGTCGGATACAATGAGCAGTTCTTC	CASSPAGVGYNEQFF
TRBV10-2	-	-	TRBJ2-7	TGCGCCAGCAGTGACCTGGACAGCCAAAACTACGAGCAGTACTTC	CASSDLDSQNYEQYF
TRBV7-9	TRBD1	few	TRBJ1-5	TGTGCCAGCAGCGCCGGGACAGACAATCAGCCCCAGCATTTT	CASSAGTDNQPQHF
TRBV18	TRBD1	-	TRBJ1-2	TGTGCCAGCTCACCAAGCACAGGGGACTATGGCTACACCTTC	CASSPSTGDYGYTF
TRBV2	TRBD1	-	TRBJ1-2	TGTGCCAGCAGTGAAAGACAGGGGGGATATGGCTACACCTTC	CASSERQGGYGYTF
TRBV18	-	-	TRBJ2-5	TGTGCCAGCTCCCCATTTGGGGGGGCGCAGGAGACCCAGTACTTC	CASSPFGGAQETQYF
TRBV19	TRBD1	-	TRBJ2-3	TGTGCCAGTAGTATAGGGTGGACAGGGGTTGCAGATACGCAGTATTTT	CASSIGWTGVADTQYF
TRBV28	TRBD2	-	TRBJ2-7	TGTGCCAGCAGACACCGATCTAGCGGTTCCTACGAGCAGTACTTC	CASRHRSSGSYEQYF
TRBV2	TRBD1	-	TRBJ2-7	TGTGCCAGCAGTGGTTCCCAGGGGGTTGAGAAGCAGTACTTC	CASSGSQGVEKQYF
TRBV7-9	TRBD2	-	TRBJ2-5	TGTGCCAGCAGCCCGCAGGGACTAGCGGGGGAGACCCAGTACTTC	CASSPQGLAGETQYF